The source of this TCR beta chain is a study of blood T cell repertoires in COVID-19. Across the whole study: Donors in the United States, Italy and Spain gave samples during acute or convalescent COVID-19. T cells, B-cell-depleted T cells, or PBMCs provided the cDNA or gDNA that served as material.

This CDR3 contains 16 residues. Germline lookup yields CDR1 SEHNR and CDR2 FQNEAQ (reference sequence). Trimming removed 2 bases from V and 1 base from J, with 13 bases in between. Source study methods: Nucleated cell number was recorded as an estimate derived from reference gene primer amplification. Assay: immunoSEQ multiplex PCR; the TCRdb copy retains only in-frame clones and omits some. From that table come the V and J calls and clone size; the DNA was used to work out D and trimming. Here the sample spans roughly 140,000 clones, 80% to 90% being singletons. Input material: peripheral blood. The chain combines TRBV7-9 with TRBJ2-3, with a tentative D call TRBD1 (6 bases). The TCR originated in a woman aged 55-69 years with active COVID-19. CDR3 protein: CASSLFWPGGTDTQYF. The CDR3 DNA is TGTGCCAGCAGCTTATTTTGGCCAGGGGGCACAGATACGCAGTATTTT.